The 12 T cell receptor beta chains below were found in one sample sequenced in a study of shared clonotypes between healthy human individuals. Repertoires were generated with immunoSEQ multiplex PCR, while TCRdb's copy carries only in-frame clones and drops some. This sample has about 510,000 clones; roughly 95% occur once, and the top ten carry roughly 0.06%. Sequenced sample: naive CD4+ T cells sorted from blood. Documented subset: CD45RA+ positively selected. The receptors were sampled from a woman in her 30s in good health.

V is TRBV20-1 and J is TRBJ1-2; no definite D call. V was cut by 6 bases and J by 2 bases, with 7 bases left in between. This CDR3 contains 11 residues. Germline loops: CDR1 DFQATT, CDR2 SNEGSKA (reference sequence). The CDR3, as DNA: TGCAGTGCCCGGGTAAACTATGGCTACACCTTC. Translating it yields CSARVNYGYTF.

V and J are TRBV20-1 and TRBJ2-1; D is ambiguous. This CDR3 comprises 10 residues. CDR1 is DFQATT and CDR2 is SNEGSKA in the germline V gene (reference sequence). The CDR3 DNA reads as TGCAGCGCGGTGGCCGTTGAGCAGTTCTTC. It is translated as CSAVAVEQFF.

This chain's CDR3 is CSAPGTYGYTF. CDR3 in DNA: TGCAGTGCTCCGGGTACCTATGGCTACACCTTC. The chain carries TRBV20-1 and TRBJ1-2; no definite D call. Deletions cut 5 bases from V and 4 bases from J, with 8 bases between. Germline-derived CDR1 and CDR2 are DFQATT and SNEGSKA (reference sequence). The CDR3 sequence is 11 residues long.

The rearrangement uses TRBV18 and TRBJ2-7, with 9 bases that match TRBD1. Germline CDR1 KGHSH, CDR2 LQKENI. V lost 4 bases and J lost 3; bases outside the gene matches: 7. This CDR3 comprises 15 residues. The DNA for the CDR3 is TGTGCCAGCTCACGGGGACAGGGCCCAAACTACGAGCAGTACTTC. Its translation is CASSRGQGPNYEQYF.

The chain links TRBV5-6 to TRBJ2-2; D tentatively reads TRBD1 or TRBD2 (6 bases each). V was cut by 4 bases and J by 5 bases, with 18 bases left in between. The CDR3 has 16 amino acids. CDR1 is SGHDT and CDR2 is YYEEEE in the germline V gene. As DNA, the CDR3 is TGTGCCAGCAGCCCTACGTGGAGGGGGACAACCGGGGAGCTGTTTTTT. Translation: CASSPTWRGTTGELFF.

The chain combines TRBV4-1 with TRBJ2-5; 11 nucleotides match TRBD1. The CDR3 consists of 16 residues. V shed 1 base, J shed 3 bases, and the junction held 4 bases outside the gene matches. Germline V gene data show CDR1 as MGHRA and CDR2 as YSYEKL. This chain's CDR3 is CASSQGSGQGEETQYF. CDR3 coding DNA: TGCGCCAGCAGCCAAGGGTCGGGACAGGGGGAAGAGACCCAGTACTTC.

The chain combines TRBV6-5 with TRBJ2-5; D might be TRBD1 (6 bases). The J call is in doubt because the DNA end fits TRBJ2-7 better. Germline CDR1 and CDR2: MNHEY and SVGAGI. The CDR3 is 13 amino acids. CDR3 sequence reads: CASFGDTSYEQYF. The CDR3 DNA follows: TGTGCCAGCTTTGGGGACACCTCCTACGAGCAGTACTTC.

This clone was picked up one time. The chain uses TRBV5-1 and TRBJ2-7; TRBD2 matches at 9 bases. The junction had 10 bases not matched to a gene; V was cut back by 0 bases and J by 0 bases. Germline values: CDR1 SGHRS, CDR2 YFSETQ. The CDR3 extends over 18 amino acids. DNA of the CDR3: TGCGCCAGCAGCTTGGCCTCGGGGGCGGGAGGGCCCTCCTACGAGCAGTACTTC. This translates into CASSLASGAGGPSYEQYF.

V is TRBV30 and J is TRBJ1-5; D gene uncertain. Germline loops: CDR1 GTSNPN, CDR2 SVGIG (reference sequence). Trimming removed 0 bases from V and 7 bases from J, with 10 bases in between. This CDR3 comprises 13 residues. CDR3 loop: CAWSVQGIQPQHF. The CDR3 nucleotides are TGTGCCTGGAGTGTACAAGGGATCCAGCCCCAGCATTTT.

This chain links TRBV6-6 with TRBJ2-2; D may be TRBD1 or TRBD2 (7 bases each). This CDR3 contains 14 residues. The germline V and J ends were trimmed by 6 bases and 5 bases, with 13 bases remaining between them. The germline CDR1 and CDR2 sequences are MNHNY and SVGAGI (reference sequence). This chain's CDR3 is CASSRQGGTGELFF. CDR3 bases: TGTGCCAGCAGCCGACAGGGAGGGACCGGGGAGCTGTTTTTT.

V gene TRBV10-2 combines with J gene TRBJ2-1; D is unresolved. This CDR3 comprises 17 residues. Germline CDR1 WSHSY, CDR2 SAAADI. Between the trimmed V and J ends, which lost 0 bases and 3 bases, there was a span of 15 bases. In DNA form, the CDR3 reads TGCGCCAGCAGTGAGTCGATAAGTAGCTCTTTCTACAATGAGCAGTTCTTC. This sequence encodes CASSESISSSFYNEQFF.

The chain combines TRBV2 with TRBJ1-2, with a tentative D call TRBD1 (5 bases). Trimming stripped 5 bases from V and 4 bases from J, with 11 bases between. Germline V gene lookup returns CDR1 SNHLY and CDR2 FYNNEI. This CDR3 region has 13 residues. In nucleotides, the CDR3 is TGTGCCAGCAGTACCGGGACGGTCTATGGCTACACCTTC. Translated, it gives CASSTGTVYGYTF.